This T cell receptor beta chain was sequenced in a study of EBV T-cell therapy then PD-1 blockade in nasopharyngeal carcinoma. As for treatment: AdE1-LMPpoly-expanded autologous EBV-specific T-cell therapy followed by anti-PD-1 nivolumab. Comments on this clone: What it recognizes is unknown.

Clones were sequenced by immunoSEQ multiplex PCR, and TCRdb holds only the in-frame ones, with some missing. The sample consists of about 23,000 clones, 75% to 90% of them appearing once. Germline loops: CDR1 LGHNA, CDR2 YNFKEQ. The CDR3 is made up of 16 amino acids. V was pared by 1 base and J by 7 bases, with 6 bases of the junction left unmatched. The specimen comprised CD8+ T cells from blood, sampled at roughly day 60 from a patient whose treatment included autologous EBV-specific T cells and nivolumab. This clonotype was sampled from a man in his forties with nasopharyngeal carcinoma. The chain is built from TRBV4-2 and TRBJ2-1; TRBD2 matches 11 bases. The CDR3, as DNA: TGTGCCAGCAGCCAAGGTTATACTAGCGGGGGTAATGAGCAGTTCTTC. As protein: CASSQGYTSGGNEQFF.